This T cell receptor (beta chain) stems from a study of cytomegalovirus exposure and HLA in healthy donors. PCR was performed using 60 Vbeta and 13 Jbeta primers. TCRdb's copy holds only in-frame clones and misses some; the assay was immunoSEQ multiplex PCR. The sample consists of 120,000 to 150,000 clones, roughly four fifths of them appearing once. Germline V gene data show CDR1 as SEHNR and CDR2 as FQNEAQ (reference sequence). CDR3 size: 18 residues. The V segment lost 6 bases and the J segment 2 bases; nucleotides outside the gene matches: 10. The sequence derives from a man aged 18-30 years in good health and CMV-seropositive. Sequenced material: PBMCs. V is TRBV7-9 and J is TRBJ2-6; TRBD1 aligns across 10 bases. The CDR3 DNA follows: TGTGCCAGCAGGACGGGGACAGGGGTGATTACTGGGGCCAACGTCCTGACTTTC. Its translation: CASRTGTGVITGANVLTF.